This TCR beta chain was obtained from a study of molecular identifiers for immune sequencing clone quantification. Findings of the study overall: Among effectors, clones above 20 RNA copies held over 97% of molecules; among naive cells, under 1%. Spike-in Jurkat TCR RNA from a single cell reportedly registered among about a million naive cells.

Germline CDR1 and CDR2: SGHRS and YFSETQ. Trimming took 3 bases from V and 8 from J; bases not matched to a gene: 6. The CDR3 consists of 14 residues. TCRdb passed the PCR reads through MiXCR, listing each CDR3 protein once. The profile covers about 40,000 distinct CDR3 sequences, with less than 20% appearing a single time and roughly 7% taken by the ten largest. This clonotype was picked up a small number of times. The antigen is not known. Isolation of naive CD8 T cells was achieved by sorting on a CD8+CD4-CCR7+CD45RA+ phenotype. The chain links TRBV5-1 to TRBJ2-1; 9 bases match TRBD2. The clonotype comes from a human donor in good health. Some libraries in this study had Jurkat cell RNA spiked in. Sequences were obtained from naive CD8+ T cells from blood, with Jurkat cell RNA spiked in. Subset denoted: FACS-sorted CD8+CD4-CCR7+CD45RA+ naive T cells. The CDR3 coding sequence is TGCGCCAGCAGCTGGGGACTAGCTGTCGATGAGCAGTTCTTC. Translation: CASSWGLAVDEQFF.